A selection of T cell receptor beta chains follows, all from one sample in a study of STAT5B mutations in CD4+ large granular lymphocyte leukemia. The table came from immunoSEQ multiplex PCR; TCRdb's copy has only in-frame clones and leaves some out. The table lists more than 30,000 clones, 69% of them singletons. Material: CD4+ T cells from blood buffy coats. The source of these receptors is a human donor in good health. The CDR3 runs from the conserved cysteine through the conserved F or W. The D gene is left open where the match is weak. Clone size is stated in some rows and not others, as once, few, many or a class when expanded.

clone size,CDR3 length,D gene,V gene,J gene,CDR3 protein,CDR3 DNA
few,17,TRBD1,TRBV18,TRBJ1-6,CASSPLGRDRASSPLHF,TGTGCCAGCTCACCCCTCGGTCGGGACAGAGCTAGTTCACCCCTCCACTTT
NA,14,TRBD1,TRBV5-6,TRBJ1-2,CASSRLDRVYGYTF,TGTGCCAGCAGCCGACTGGACAGGGTGTATGGCTACACCTTC
NA,12,NA,TRBV19,TRBJ2-5,CASSINRETQYF,TGTGCCAGTAGTATAAACAGGGAGACCCAGTACTTC
NA,15,TRBD2,TRBV11-1,TRBJ2-3,CASSRTSGGTDTQYF,TGTGCCAGCAGCCGGACTAGCGGGGGCACGGATACGCAGTATTTT
NA,12,NA,TRBV15,TRBJ2-7,CATSRDHGEQYF,TGTGCCACCAGCAGAGATCACGGGGAGCAGTACTTC
NA,15,TRBD2,TRBV18,TRBJ2-7,CASSPSREAPYEQYF,TGTGCCAGCTCACCAAGCCGGGAGGCCCCCTACGAGCAGTACTTC
NA,13,NA,TRBV2,TRBJ1-5,CASRQRSNQPQHF,TGTGCCAGCCGACAGCGGAGCAATCAGCCCCAGCATTTT
NA,13,NA,TRBV18,TRBJ1-1,CASSPVFEAEAFF,TGTGCCAGCTCACCGGTCTTCGAGGCTGAAGCTTTCTTT
NA,13,NA,TRBV5-1,TRBJ2-1,CASSAFSYNEQFF,TGCGCCAGCAGCGCATTCTCCTACAATGAGCAGTTCTTC
NA,17,NA,TRBV7-6,TRBJ1-4,CASSLALQGGPNEKLFF,TGTGCCAGCAGCTTAGCGCTTCAGGGAGGACCCAATGAAAAACTGTTTTTT
NA,14,NA,TRBV19,TRBJ1-2,CASSIREGRLGYTF,TGTGCCAGTAGTATTAGGGAGGGGCGACTGGGCTACACCTTC
NA,14,TRBD1,TRBV25-1,TRBJ1-6,CASRVGTVRSPLHF,TGTGCCAGCAGAGTAGGGACAGTAAGGTCACCCCTCCACTTT
few,16,NA,TRBV9,TRBJ2-1,CASSVGLAVKYNEQFF,TGTGCCAGCAGCGTAGGTCTGGCGGTCAAATACAATGAGCAGTTCTTC
NA,14,TRBD1,TRBV7-9,TRBJ1-2,CASSPRDRGNGYTF,TGTGCCAGCAGCCCCCGGGACAGGGGAAATGGCTACACCTTC
NA,16,NA,TRBV6-1,TRBJ2-5,CASSEWGAVGQETQYF,TGTGCCAGCAGTGAGTGGGGGGCCGTGGGCCAAGAGACCCAGTACTTC
NA,14,NA,TRBV4-2,TRBJ2-1,CASSQGQAHNEQFF,TGTGCCAGCAGCCAAGGCCAGGCCCACAATGAGCAGTTCTTC
NA,11,TRBD2,TRBV19,TRBJ2-7,CASGEGYEQYF,TGTGCCAGCGGGGAGGGATACGAGCAGTACTTC
medium-sized,15,TRBD1,TRBV10-2,TRBJ1-5,CASRAQGWSNQPQHF,TGCGCCAGCAGAGCACAGGGGTGGAGCAATCAGCCCCAGCATTTT
NA,18,TRBD1,TRBV7-8,TRBJ1-5,CASSASFFRDRGYQPQHF,TGTGCCAGCAGCGCGTCATTTTTCCGGGACAGGGGTTATCAGCCCCAGCATTTT
NA,13,NA,TRBV6-6,TRBJ1-1,CASAGRRDTEAFF,TGTGCCAGCGCAGGGAGGCGCGACACTGAAGCTTTCTTT
NA,15,TRBD1,TRBV6-1,TRBJ2-7,CASTGIGTGRYEQYF,TGTGCCAGCACGGGGATCGGGACAGGACGCTACGAGCAGTACTTC
NA,15,TRBD2,TRBV19,TRBJ2-7,CASSPTAAGGYEQYF,TGTGCCAGTAGTCCCACAGCCGCGGGAGGTTACGAGCAGTACTTC
NA,14,NA,TRBV28,TRBJ1-2,CASSLGPTFGGYTF,TGTGCCAGCAGTTTAGGCCCTACCTTCGGAGGCTACACCTTC
NA,16,TRBD2,TRBV6-6,TRBJ2-3,CASSYGGGASTDTQYF,TGTGCCAGCAGTTACGGCGGGGGGGCCTCCACAGATACGCAGTATTTT
NA,14,NA,TRBV7-2,TRBJ1-2,CASSLVTGGYGYTF,TGTGCCAGCAGCTTGGTCACAGGTGGCTATGGCTACACCTTC
few,15,NA,TRBV5-1,TRBJ2-7,CASGRADNAPYEQYF,TGCGCCAGCGGTAGAGCGGATAACGCTCCCTACGAGCAGTACTTC
NA,14,TRBD1,TRBV5-1,TRBJ1-2,CASMAGQGAYGYTF,TGCGCCAGCATGGCGGGACAGGGGGCTTATGGCTACACCTTC
NA,14,TRBD1,TRBV5-1,TRBJ1-2,CASRPQTGSGGYTF,TGCGCCAGCAGACCTCAGACAGGGAGCGGTGGCTACACCTTC
NA,17,NA,TRBV18,TRBJ2-7,CASSPRGRGIVDYEQYF,TGTGCCAGCTCACCCCGTGGTAGGGGAATCGTTGACTACGAGCAGTACTTC
NA,13,NA,TRBV15,TRBJ2-5,CATSRDGAETQYF,TGTGCCACCAGCAGAGATGGCGCAGAGACCCAGTACTTC
NA,13,NA,TRBV5-1,TRBJ1-2,CASSLSLDYGYTF,TGCGCCAGCAGCTTGAGCCTCGATTATGGCTACACCTTC
once,16,TRBD2,TRBV11-1,TRBJ2-5,CASSFQAGGRWETQYF,TGTGCCAGCAGCTTCCAAGCGGGGGGCCGGTGGGAGACCCAGTACTTC
NA,13,NA,TRBV30,TRBJ1-3,CAWDRGSGNTIYF,TGTGCCTGGGATAGGGGCTCTGGAAACACCATATATTTT
NA,14,TRBD1,TRBV6-6,TRBJ1-1,CASWWTGSSGEAFF,TGTGCCAGCTGGTGGACAGGGAGCTCTGGTGAAGCTTTCTTT
NA,12,NA,TRBV9,TRBJ2-7,CASSGLGYEQYF,TGTGCCAGCAGCGGTCTAGGGTACGAGCAGTACTTC
NA,14,NA,TRBV7-2,TRBJ1-6,CASTRGVYNSPLHF,TGTGCCAGCACCCGGGGGGTCTATAATTCACCCCTCCACTTT
few,16,TRBD2,TRBV10-1,TRBJ2-3,CASSEPLSSGVNTQYF,TGCGCCAGCAGTGAGCCTCTCTCTAGCGGGGTAAATACGCAGTATTTT
NA,15,TRBD1,TRBV5-1,TRBJ2-7,CASSLVATGGTEQYF,TGCGCCAGCAGCTTGGTCGCTACAGGGGGAACCGAGCAGTACTTC
NA,12,NA,TRBV2,TRBJ2-3,CASIGGGQTQYF,TGTGCCAGTATAGGGGGGGGCCAGACGCAGTATTTT
few,14,NA,TRBV19,TRBJ1-5,CASSIRQSSQPQHF,TGTGCCAGTAGTATAAGGCAGTCGAGCCAGCCCCAGCATTTT
once,16,TRBD1,TRBV30,TRBJ2-7,CAWSGGPGTGTYEQYF,TGTGCCTGGAGTGGGGGTCCGGGGACAGGGACGTACGAGCAGTACTTC
NA,15,NA,TRBV28,TRBJ2-5,CASQGAGGPQETQYF,TGTGCCAGCCAGGGGGCGGGGGGGCCTCAGGAGACCCAGTACTTC
NA,14,NA,TRBV5-5,TRBJ2-7,CASSLQGTGLEQYF,TGTGCCAGCAGCTTGCAAGGCACTGGTTTAGAGCAGTACTTC
NA,17,TRBD1,TRBV7-2,TRBJ2-2,CASSPGTGTGRTGELFF,TGTGCCAGCAGCCCTGGGACCGGGACAGGACGCACCGGGGAGCTGTTTTTT
few,15,NA,TRBV28,TRBJ1-5,CASTPGPIRYQPQHF,TGTGCCAGCACCCCCGGGCCCATCAGGTACCAGCCCCAGCATTTT
NA,15,NA,TRBV5-8,TRBJ2-4,CASSLGLLAKNIQYF,TGTGCCAGCAGCTTGGGCCTACTAGCCAAAAACATTCAGTACTTC
NA,16,NA,TRBV4-3,TRBJ2-7,CASSQDRASATYEQYF,TGCGCCAGCAGCCAAGATAGGGCTAGCGCTACCTACGAGCAGTACTTC
NA,15,TRBD2,TRBV7-7,TRBJ2-5,CASSLLAGDQETQYF,TGTGCCAGCAGTTTACTAGCGGGGGACCAAGAGACCCAGTACTTC
NA,15,NA,TRBV6-6,TRBJ1-2,CASSYPTRGRLGYTF,TGTGCCAGCAGTTACCCTACTCGGGGCAGGCTTGGCTACACCTTC
NA,14,NA,TRBV29-1,TRBJ1-2,CSVEGVGGIYGYTF,TGCAGCGTTGAAGGTGTAGGGGGTATCTATGGCTACACCTTC
few,14,NA,TRBV25-1,TRBJ1-2,CASRRTERDYGYTF,TGTGCCAGCAGAAGGACTGAGCGCGACTATGGCTACACCTTC
NA,13,NA,TRBV30,TRBJ2-5,CAWSVRTQETQYF,TGTGCCTGGAGTGTACGGACACAAGAGACCCAGTACTTC
NA,14,NA,TRBV6-5,TRBJ2-7,CASRRGQISYEQYF,TGTGCCAGCAGACGGGGGCAGATTTCCTACGAGCAGTACTTC